This T cell receptor (beta chain) emerged from a study of blood T cell repertoires in COVID-19. Study as a whole: COVID-19 samples from acute and convalescent phases originated in the United States, Italy and Spain. T cells, B-cell-depleted T cells, or PBMCs supplied cDNA or gDNA.

Authors' methods: Amplification of reference gene primers was used by the study to estimate nucleated cell counts. Profiling relied on immunoSEQ multiplex PCR, and the TCRdb table lists in-frame clones only, not all of them. From that table come the V and J calls and clone size; the DNA was used to work out D and trimming. Of tens of thousands of clones detected, roughly 91% appear once; the ten largest clones hold about 6.7%. The germline V gene encodes CDR1 LNHDA and CDR2 SQIVND (reference sequence). The CDR3 is 17 amino acids. The V gene end was trimmed by 3 bases and the J gene end by 4 bases; junction bases not matched to a gene: 7.

The V and J genes are TRBV19 and TRBJ2-1; 12 bases align to TRBD2. This TCR was sampled from a man aged 18 to 30 with COVID-19, enrolled during active disease. The sequenced sample consisted of peripheral blood. CDR3 DNA: TGTGCCAGTAGTATGGGACGACTAGCGGGAGATTACAATGAGCAGTTCTTC. Protein product: CASSMGRLAGDYNEQFF. The variable domain in full, with the rest retrieved from reference TRBV19 and TRBJ2-1, is DGGITQSPKYLFRKEGQNVTLSCEQNLNHDAMYWYRQDPGQGLRLIYYSQIVNDFQKGDIAEGYSVSREKKESFPLTVTSAQKNPTAFYLCASSMGRLAGDYNEQFFGPGTRLTVL.